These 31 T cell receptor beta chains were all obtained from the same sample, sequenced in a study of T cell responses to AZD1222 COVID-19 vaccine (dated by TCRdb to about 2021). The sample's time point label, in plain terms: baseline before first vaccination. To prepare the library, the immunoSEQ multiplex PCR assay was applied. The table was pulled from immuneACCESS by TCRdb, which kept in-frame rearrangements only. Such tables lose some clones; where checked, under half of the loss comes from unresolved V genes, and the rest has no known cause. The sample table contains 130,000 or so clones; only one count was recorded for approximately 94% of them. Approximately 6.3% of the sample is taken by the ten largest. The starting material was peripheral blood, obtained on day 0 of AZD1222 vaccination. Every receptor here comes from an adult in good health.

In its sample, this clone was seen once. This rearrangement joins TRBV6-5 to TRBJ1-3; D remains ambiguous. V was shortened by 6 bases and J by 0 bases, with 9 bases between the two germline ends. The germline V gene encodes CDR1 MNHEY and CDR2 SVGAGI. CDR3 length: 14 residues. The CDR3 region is CASSYQSSGNTIYF. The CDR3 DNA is TGTGCCAGCAGCTACCAGAGCTCTGGAAACACCATATATTTT.

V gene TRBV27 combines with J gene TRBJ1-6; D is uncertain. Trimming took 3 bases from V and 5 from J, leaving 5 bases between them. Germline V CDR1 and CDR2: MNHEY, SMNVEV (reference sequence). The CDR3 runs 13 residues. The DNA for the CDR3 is TGTGCCAGCAGTTTTATGAATAATTCACCCCTCCACTTT. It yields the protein CASSFMNNSPLHF.

In DNA form, the CDR3 reads TGTGCCTGGAGTGCTAGCTCCTACAATGAGCAGTTCTTC. Its translation: CAWSASSYNEQFF. The genes are TRBV30 and TRBJ2-1; no firm D call. V was cut by 1 base and J by 0 bases, with 4 bases left in between. Germline CDR1 reads GTSNPN; CDR2 reads SVGIG (reference sequence). This CDR3 region has 13 residues.

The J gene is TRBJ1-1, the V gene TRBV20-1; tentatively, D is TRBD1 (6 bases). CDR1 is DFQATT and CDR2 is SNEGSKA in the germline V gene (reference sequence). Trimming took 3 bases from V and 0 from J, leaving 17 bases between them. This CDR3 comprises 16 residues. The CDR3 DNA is TGCAGTGCTAGTAGGTTATATCAGGGGATGAACACTGAAGCTTTCTTT. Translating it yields CSASRLYQGMNTEAFF.

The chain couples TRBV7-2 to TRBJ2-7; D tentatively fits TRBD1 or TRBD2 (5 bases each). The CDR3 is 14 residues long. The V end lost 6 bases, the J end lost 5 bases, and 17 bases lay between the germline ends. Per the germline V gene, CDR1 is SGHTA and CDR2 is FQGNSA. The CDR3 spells CASRGWGSWDEQYF. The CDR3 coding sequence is TGTGCCAGCAGGGGCTGGGGGTCCTGGGACGAGCAGTACTTC.

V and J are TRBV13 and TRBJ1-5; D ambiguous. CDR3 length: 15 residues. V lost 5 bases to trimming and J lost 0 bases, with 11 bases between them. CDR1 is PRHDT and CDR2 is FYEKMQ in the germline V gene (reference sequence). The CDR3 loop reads CASSPRKYSNQPQHF. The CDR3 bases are TGTGCCAGCAGCCCCCGAAAATATAGCAATCAGCCCCAGCATTTT.

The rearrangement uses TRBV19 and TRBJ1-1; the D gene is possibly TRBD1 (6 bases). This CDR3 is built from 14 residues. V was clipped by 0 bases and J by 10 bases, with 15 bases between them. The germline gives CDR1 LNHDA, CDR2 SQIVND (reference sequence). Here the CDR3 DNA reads TGTGCCAGTAGTATAGATGACCCCAGGGGAGCAGCTTTCTTT. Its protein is CASSIDDPRGAAFF.

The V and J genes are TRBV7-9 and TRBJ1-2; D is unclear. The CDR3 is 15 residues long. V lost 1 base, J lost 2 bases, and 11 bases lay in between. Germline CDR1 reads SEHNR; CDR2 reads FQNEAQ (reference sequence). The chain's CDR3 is CASSLEQLPNYGYTF. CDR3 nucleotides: TGTGCCAGCAGCTTAGAACAGCTTCCCAACTATGGCTACACCTTC.

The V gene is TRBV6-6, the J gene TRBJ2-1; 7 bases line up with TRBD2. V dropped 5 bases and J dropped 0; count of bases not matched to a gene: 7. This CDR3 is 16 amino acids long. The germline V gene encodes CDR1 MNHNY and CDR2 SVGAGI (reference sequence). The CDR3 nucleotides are TGTGCCAGCAGTCCGACTAGCCCCAGCTCCTACAATGAGCAGTTCTTC. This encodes CASSPTSPSSYNEQFF.

The CDR3, as DNA: TGTGCCAGTAGTATAGGGCGGCAAGAGACCCAGTACTTC. Translated, it gives CASSIGRQETQYF. V and J are TRBV19 and TRBJ2-5; D is uncertain. CDR1 is LNHDA and CDR2 is SQIVND in the germline V gene (reference sequence). V dropped 1 base and J dropped 2 bases, with 5 bases sitting between them. CDR3 length: 13 amino acids.

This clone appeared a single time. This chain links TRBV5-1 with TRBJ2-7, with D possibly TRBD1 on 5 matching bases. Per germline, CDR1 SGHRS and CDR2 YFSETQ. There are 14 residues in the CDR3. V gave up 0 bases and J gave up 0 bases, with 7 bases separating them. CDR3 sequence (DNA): TGCGCCAGCAGCTTGGATGGGGCCTCCTACGAGCAGTACTTC. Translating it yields CASSLDGASYEQYF. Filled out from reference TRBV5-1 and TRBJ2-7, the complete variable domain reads KAGVTQTPRYLIKTRGQQVTLSCSPISGHRSVSWYQQTPGQGLQFLFEYFSETQRNKGNFPGRFSGRQFSNSRSEMNVSTLELGDSALYLCASSLDGASYEQYFGPGTRLTVT.

The DNA of the CDR3 is TGTGCCAGCAGCTTCAGACAGGGGCAGGAAGATGAAAAACTGTTTTTT. It encodes CASSFRQGQEDEKLFF. The rearrangement links TRBV7-2 to TRBJ1-4; 8 bases match TRBD1. The CDR3 loop spans 16 amino acids. Trimming cost V 3 bases and J 6 bases; bases outside gene matches: 9. CDR1 SGHTA and CDR2 FQGNSA come from the germline V gene. The full variable domain, with the rest looked up from reference TRBV7-2 and TRBJ1-4, is GAGVSQSPSNKVTEKGKDVELRCDPISGHTALYWYRQSLGQGLEFLIYFQGNSAPDKSGLPSDRFSAERTGGSVSTLTIQRTQQEDSAVYLCASSFRQGQEDEKLFFGSGTQLSVL.

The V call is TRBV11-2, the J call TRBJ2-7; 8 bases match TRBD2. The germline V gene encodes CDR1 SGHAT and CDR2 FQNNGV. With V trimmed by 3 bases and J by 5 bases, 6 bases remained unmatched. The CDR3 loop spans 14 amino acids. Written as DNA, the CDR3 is TGTGCCAGCAGCTTGAGCGGGAGTAGCGACGAGCAGTACTTC. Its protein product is CASSLSGSSDEQYF.

The CDR3 region is CASSILQGARPNQPQHF. CDR3 DNA: TGTGCCAGTAGTATATTGCAGGGGGCGAGGCCCAATCAGCCCCAGCATTTT. This sequence joins TRBV19 and TRBJ1-5, with 8 bases fitting TRBD1. Trimming took 2 bases from V and 3 from J; bases not matched to a gene: 9. Germline values: CDR1 LNHDA, CDR2 SQIVND (reference sequence). This CDR3 spans 17 amino acids.

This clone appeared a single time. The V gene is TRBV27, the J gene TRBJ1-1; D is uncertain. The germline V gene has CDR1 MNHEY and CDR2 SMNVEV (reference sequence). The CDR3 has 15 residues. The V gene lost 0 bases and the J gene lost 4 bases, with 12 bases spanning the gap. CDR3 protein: CASSLSIGRITEAFF. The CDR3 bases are TGTGCCAGCAGTTTATCTATTGGACGGATCACTGAAGCTTTCTTT.

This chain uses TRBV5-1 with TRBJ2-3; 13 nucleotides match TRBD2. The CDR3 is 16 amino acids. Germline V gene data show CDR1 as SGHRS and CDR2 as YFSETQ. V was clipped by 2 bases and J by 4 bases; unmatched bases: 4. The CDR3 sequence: CASSLKLAGGPDTQYF. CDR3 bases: TGCGCCAGCAGCTTAAAACTAGCGGGAGGGCCAGATACGCAGTATTTT. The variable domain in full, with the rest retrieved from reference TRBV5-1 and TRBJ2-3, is KAGVTQTPRYLIKTRGQQVTLSCSPISGHRSVSWYQQTPGQGLQFLFEYFSETQRNKGNFPGRFSGRQFSNSRSEMNVSTLELGDSALYLCASSLKLAGGPDTQYFGPGTRLTVL.

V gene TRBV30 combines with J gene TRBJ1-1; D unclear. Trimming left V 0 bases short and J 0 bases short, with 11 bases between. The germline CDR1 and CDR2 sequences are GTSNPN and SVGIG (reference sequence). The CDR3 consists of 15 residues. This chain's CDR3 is CAWSVAGRMNTEAFF. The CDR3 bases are TGTGCCTGGAGTGTCGCCGGCAGAATGAACACTGAAGCTTTCTTT.

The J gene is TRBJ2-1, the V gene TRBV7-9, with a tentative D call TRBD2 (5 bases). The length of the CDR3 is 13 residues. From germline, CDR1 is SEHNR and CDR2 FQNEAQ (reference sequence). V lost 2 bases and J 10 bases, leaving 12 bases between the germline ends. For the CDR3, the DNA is TGTGCCAGCAGCTTAAGGGAGAGGAGAGAGCAGTTCTTC. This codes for CASSLRERREQFF.

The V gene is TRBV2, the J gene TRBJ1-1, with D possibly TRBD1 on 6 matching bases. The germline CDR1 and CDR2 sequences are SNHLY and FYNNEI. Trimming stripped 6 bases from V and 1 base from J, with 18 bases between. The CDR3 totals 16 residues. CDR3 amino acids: CASRDSKGGANTEAFF. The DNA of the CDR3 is TGTGCCAGCAGAGACAGCAAAGGGGGGGCGAACACTGAAGCTTTCTTT.

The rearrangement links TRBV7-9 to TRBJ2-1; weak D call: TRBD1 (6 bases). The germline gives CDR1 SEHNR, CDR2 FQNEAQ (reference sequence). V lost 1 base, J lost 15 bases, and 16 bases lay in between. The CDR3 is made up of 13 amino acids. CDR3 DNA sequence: TGTGCCAGCAGCTTAGGGGAACAGGGAGATGGGTTCTTC. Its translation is CASSLGEQGDGFF.

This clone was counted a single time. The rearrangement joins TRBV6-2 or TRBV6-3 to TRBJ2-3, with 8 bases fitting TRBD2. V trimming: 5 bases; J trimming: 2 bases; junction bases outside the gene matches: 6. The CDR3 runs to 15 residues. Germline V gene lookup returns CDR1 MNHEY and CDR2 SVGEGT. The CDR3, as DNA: TGTGCCAGCAGTCCCAGACTAGCGATCACAGATACGCAGTATTTT. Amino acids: CASSPRLAITDTQYF.

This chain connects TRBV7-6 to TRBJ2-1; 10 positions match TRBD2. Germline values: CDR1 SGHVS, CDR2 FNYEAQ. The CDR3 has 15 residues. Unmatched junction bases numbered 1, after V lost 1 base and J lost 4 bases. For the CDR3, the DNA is TGTGCCAGCAGCTTAGGACTAGCGGGTTACAATGAGCAGTTCTTC. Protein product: CASSLGLAGYNEQFF.

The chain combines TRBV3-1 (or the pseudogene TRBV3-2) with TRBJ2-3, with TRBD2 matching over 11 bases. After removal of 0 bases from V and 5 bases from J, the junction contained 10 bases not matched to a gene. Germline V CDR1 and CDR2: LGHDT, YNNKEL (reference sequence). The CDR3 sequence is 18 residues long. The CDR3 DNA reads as TGTGCCAGCAGCCAAGAGTGGGCTAGCGGGAGGAAGGAAGATACGCAGTATTTT. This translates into CASSQEWASGRKEDTQYF.

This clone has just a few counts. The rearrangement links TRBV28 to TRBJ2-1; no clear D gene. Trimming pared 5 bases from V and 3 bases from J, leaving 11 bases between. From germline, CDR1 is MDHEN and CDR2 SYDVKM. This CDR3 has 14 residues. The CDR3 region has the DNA TGTGCCAGCAGTAAACGCGCGGACTACAATGAGCAGTTCTTC. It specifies CASSKRADYNEQFF.

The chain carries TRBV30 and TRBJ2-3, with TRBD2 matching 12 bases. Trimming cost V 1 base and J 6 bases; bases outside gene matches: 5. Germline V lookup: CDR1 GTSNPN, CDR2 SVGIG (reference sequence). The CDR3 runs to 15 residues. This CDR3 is CAWSGLAGVVDTQYF. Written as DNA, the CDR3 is TGTGCCTGGAGTGGACTAGCGGGAGTTGTCGATACGCAGTATTTT.

CDR3 sequence: CASSALSRGRVYEQYF. Here the CDR3 DNA reads TGTGCCAGTAGTGCCTTGTCCAGGGGGCGCGTCTACGAGCAGTACTTC. J is TRBJ2-7 and V is TRBV19; 8 nucleotides line up with TRBD1. Germline CDR1 is LNHDA and CDR2 is SQIVND (reference sequence). V trimming: 5 bases; J trimming: 3 bases; junction bases outside the gene matches: 12. The CDR3 length is 16 residues.

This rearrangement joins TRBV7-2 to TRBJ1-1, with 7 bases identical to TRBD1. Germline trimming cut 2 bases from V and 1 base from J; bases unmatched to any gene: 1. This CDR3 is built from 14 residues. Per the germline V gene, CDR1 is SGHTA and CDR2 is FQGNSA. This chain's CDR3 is CASSLTGANTEAFF. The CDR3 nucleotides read TGTGCCAGCAGCTTAACAGGGGCGAACACTGAAGCTTTCTTT.

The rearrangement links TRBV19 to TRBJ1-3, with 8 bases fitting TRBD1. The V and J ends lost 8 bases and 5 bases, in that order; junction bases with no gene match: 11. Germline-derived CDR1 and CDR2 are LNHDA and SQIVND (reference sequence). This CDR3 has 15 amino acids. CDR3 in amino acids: CASGRGQEERNTIYF. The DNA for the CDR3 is TGTGCCAGTGGCCGGGGACAGGAAGAGCGAAACACCATATATTTT.

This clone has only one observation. CDR3: CASSYAFGGQGGYTF. CDR3 in DNA: TGTGCCAGCAGTTACGCGTTCGGAGGGCAGGGTGGCTACACCTTC. The V and J genes are TRBV6-5 and TRBJ1-2; D perhaps matches TRBD1 (5 bases). Trimming stripped 2 bases from V and 7 bases from J, with 17 bases between. Germline V gene lookup returns CDR1 MNHEY and CDR2 SVGAGI. The CDR3 contains 15 residues.

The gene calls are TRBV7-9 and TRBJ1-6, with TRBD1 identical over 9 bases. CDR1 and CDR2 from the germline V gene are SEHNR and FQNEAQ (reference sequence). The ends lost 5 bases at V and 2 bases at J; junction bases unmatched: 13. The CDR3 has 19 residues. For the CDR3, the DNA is TGTGCCAGCAGCCAACGCCCCCGGGACAGGGATGCCTATAATTCACCCCTCCACTTT. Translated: CASSQRPRDRDAYNSPLHF.

DNA for the CDR3: TGTGCCAGCAGTTACCCCTCGACTAGCGGGTTTTCCTACGAGCAGTACTTC. Amino acid sequence: CASSYPSTSGFSYEQYF. The chain links TRBV6-2 or TRBV6-3 to TRBJ2-7; 10 bases fit TRBD2. The CDR3 consists of 17 residues. CDR1 and CDR2 from the germline V gene are MNHEY and SVGEGT. J gave up 1 base and V 2 bases, and 8 bases lay outside the gene matches.